This passage covers 23 T cell receptor beta chains from one sample sequenced in a study of cytomegalovirus exposure and HLA in healthy donors (dated by TCRdb to about 2017). Receptors were amplified or captured by the immunoSEQ multiplex PCR assay. This is the immuneACCESS table as TCRdb keeps it, with only in-frame sequences that have V and J called. A part of the clones is gone; compared with another copy, unresolved V genes explain less than half, and the rest is unexplained. This sample is represented by approximately 260,000 clones; around 87% of them were singletons. Less than 1.5% of the sample belongs to the ten largest clones. Material: PBMCs. The source of these receptors is a woman in her thirties in good health and CMV-seropositive.

V gene TRBV6-4 combines with J gene TRBJ2-1; 11 positions match TRBD2. In germline, CDR1 is MRHNA, CDR2 SNTAGT. This CDR3 comprises 15 residues. V was pared by 0 bases and J by 8 bases, with 3 bases of the junction left unmatched. CDR3 nucleotide sequence: TGTGCCAGCAGTGACTCAGGTAGCGGGAGGGATGAGCAGTTCTTC. Translating gives CASSDSGSGRDEQFF.

This chain uses TRBV19 with TRBJ1-5, with TRBD1 matching 10 bases. The V and J ends lost 5 bases and 5 bases, in that order; junction bases with no gene match: 15. The length of the CDR3 is 18 residues. CDR1 and CDR2 from the germline V gene are LNHDA and SQIVND (reference sequence). CDR3 protein: CASSPYWGDRGGDQPQHF. DNA of the CDR3: TGTGCCAGTAGTCCTTACTGGGGGGACAGGGGTGGCGATCAGCCCCAGCATTTT.

V is TRBV5-1 and J is TRBJ2-3, with unresolved D. Germline V gene sequence: CDR1 SGHRS, CDR2 YFSETQ. The CDR3 is made up of 16 amino acids. V was cut by 0 bases and J by 2 bases, with 13 bases left in between. CDR3: CASSLGSGRYTDTQYF. Here the CDR3 DNA reads TGCGCCAGCAGCTTGGGGTCAGGAAGATACACAGATACGCAGTATTTT.

This chain connects TRBV18 to TRBJ1-1; TRBD1 aligns across 9 bases. With V trimmed by 3 bases and J by 2 bases, 4 bases remained unmatched. CDR1 KGHSH and CDR2 LQKENI come from the germline V gene. There are 15 residues in the CDR3. As DNA, the CDR3 is TGTGCCAGCTCACCTACGACAGGGGGAAACACTGAAGCTTTCTTT. Translated, it gives CASSPTTGGNTEAFF.

This chain links TRBV11-3 with TRBJ1-1; tentative D call: TRBD1 (5 bases). The germline gives CDR1 SGHNT, CDR2 YENEEA. This CDR3 has 12 amino acids. V dropped 8 bases and J dropped 6 bases, with 13 bases sitting between them. The CDR3 DNA is TGTGCCAGCTCCCCGGGGGTGTCTGAAGCTTTCTTT. Amino acids: CASSPGVSEAFF.

This rearrangement joins TRBV11-2 to TRBJ1-1; D is unclear. Trimming stripped 0 bases from V and 8 bases from J, with 13 bases between. The CDR3 is made up of 14 amino acids. CDR1 and CDR2 from the germline V gene are SGHAT and FQNNGV. The CDR3 region has the DNA TGTGCCAGCAGCTTAGATCTAAGCGGGTCGGAAGCTTTCTTT. This codes for CASSLDLSGSEAFF. Drawing the rest from reference TRBV11-2 and TRBJ1-1, the complete variable domain is EAGVAQSPRYKIIEKRQSVAFWCNPISGHATLYWYQQILGQGPKLLIQFQNNGVVDDSQLPKDRFSAERLKGVDSTLKIQPAKLEDSAVYLCASSLDLSGSEAFFGQGTRLTVV.

V usage is TRBV27 and J usage is TRBJ2-1; 12 positions agree with TRBD2. With 7 bases clipped from V and 8 bases from J, the junction kept 3 bases outside the gene matches. The CDR3 is 13 residues long. CDR1 is MNHEY, CDR2 SMNVEV, per germline (reference sequence). The DNA for the CDR3 is TGTGCCAGCAAAACTAGCGGGAGGCATGAGCAGTTCTTC. Amino acids: CASKTSGRHEQFF.

V gene TRBV11-1 combines with J gene TRBJ2-5; D not certain. The germline V gene has CDR1 SGHAT and CDR2 FQDESV (reference sequence). The length of the CDR3 is 12 residues. Between the trimmed V and J ends, which lost 5 bases and 5 bases, there was a span of 9 bases. The CDR3 coding sequence is TGTGCCAGCAGCATTCCTCGGGAGACCCAGTACTTC. Its translation: CASSIPRETQYF.

The chain recombines TRBV27 with TRBJ1-1; D may be TRBD1 (5 bases). Trimming removed 6 bases from V and 4 bases from J, with 12 bases in between. The CDR3 has 13 amino acids. The V gene's germline CDR1 is MNHEY and CDR2 SMNVEV (reference sequence). CDR3 nucleotide sequence: TGTGCCAGCAGCCCTGGGGCGGTCACTGAAGCTTTCTTT. As protein: CASSPGAVTEAFF.

The gene calls are TRBV30 and TRBJ2-7; 9 bases line up with TRBD1. Germline trimming cut 5 bases from V and 5 bases from J; bases unmatched to any gene: 10. This CDR3 has 14 amino acids. CDR1 and CDR2 (germline): GTSNPN, SVGIG (reference sequence). CDR3 loop: CAWDLTGGRDEQYF. CDR3 nucleotides: TGTGCCTGGGATTTAACAGGGGGCAGGGACGAGCAGTACTTC.

The chain couples TRBV20-1 to TRBJ2-7, with 7 bases lining up with TRBD1. CDR3 length: 11 residues. J lost 5 bases, V lost 2 bases, and 0 bases had no gene match. Germline values: CDR1 DFQATT, CDR2 SNEGSKA (reference sequence). The CDR3 region is CSARQGDEQYF. The CDR3 coding sequence is TGCAGTGCTAGACAGGGGGACGAGCAGTACTTC.

The rearrangement links TRBV27 to TRBJ2-7; the match to TRBD1 covers 7 bases. With 2 bases clipped from V and 0 bases from J, the junction kept 7 bases outside the gene matches. The CDR3 loop spans 16 amino acids. Germline V gene lookup returns CDR1 MNHEY and CDR2 SMNVEV (reference sequence). In DNA form, the CDR3 reads TGTGCCAGCAGTTTAGTAGGGACAGTAAGCTCCTACGAGCAGTACTTC. This encodes CASSLVGTVSSYEQYF.

This chain uses TRBV18 with TRBJ1-5; 10 positions agree with TRBD1. V shed 8 bases and J 7 bases; nucleotides not matched to a gene: 5. This CDR3 has 13 residues. Per the germline V gene, CDR1 is KGHSH and CDR2 is LQKENI. CDR3 nucleotide sequence: TGTGCCAGCACGGACAGGGGGGAGCAGCCCCAGCATTTT. It is translated as CASTDRGEQPQHF.

The chain joins TRBV7-9 to TRBJ2-7; 7 nucleotides align to TRBD2. V was clipped by 0 bases and J by 3 bases; unmatched bases: 8. CDR1 SEHNR and CDR2 FQNEAQ come from the germline V gene (reference sequence). The CDR3 consists of 16 residues. The CDR3: CASSLAPGGNYYEQYF. CDR3 bases: TGTGCCAGCAGCTTAGCGCCGGGAGGAAACTACTACGAGCAGTACTTC.

The chain combines TRBV11-2 with TRBJ2-1, with TRBD1 matching over 7 bases. Germline CDR1 and CDR2: SGHAT and FQNNGV. This CDR3 is built from 13 residues. Trimming took 1 base from V and 9 from J; bases not matched to a gene: 3. The CDR3 region is CASSLGQGREQFF. The CDR3 DNA sequence: TGTGCCAGCAGCTTAGGACAGGGTCGTGAGCAGTTCTTC.

The V call is TRBV2, the J call TRBJ2-3; 9 bases align to TRBD1. This CDR3 has 13 amino acids. V gave up 6 bases and J gave up 6 bases; unmatched junction bases: 4. The germline V gene encodes CDR1 SNHLY and CDR2 FYNNEI. The DNA for the CDR3 is TGTGCCAGCAGGGGGACAGGGAAGGATACGCAGTATTTT. Protein: CASRGTGKDTQYF. Full variable domain (missing parts from reference TRBV2 and TRBJ2-3): EPEVTQTPSHQVTQMGQEVILRCVPISNHLYFYWYRQILGQKVEFLVSFYNNEISEKSEIFDDQFSVERPDGSNFTLKIRSTKLEDSAMYFCASRGTGKDTQYFGPGTRLTVL.

The genes are TRBV5-1 and TRBJ1-2, with D unresolved. Germline lookup yields CDR1 SGHRS and CDR2 YFSETQ. The CDR3 contains 15 residues. Trimming removed 0 bases at V and 8 bases at J, with 17 bases between. Written as DNA, the CDR3 is TGCGCCAGCAGCTTGGGAGGTGGCAATCCGCCAGGCTACACCTTC. Protein: CASSLGGGNPPGYTF.

As regards this clone: The sample holds other DNA sequences that translate to the same CDR3. The chain is built from TRBV7-9 and TRBJ2-7, with 10 positions matching TRBD1. This CDR3 has 14 residues. Germline CDR1 SEHNR, CDR2 FQNEAQ (reference sequence). With 1 base clipped from V and 4 bases from J, the junction kept 1 base outside the gene matches. The CDR3 reads CASSLGQGAYEQYF. In DNA, the CDR3 is TGTGCCAGCAGCTTAGGACAGGGGGCATACGAGCAGTACTTC.

In nucleotides, the CDR3 is TGTGCCAGCAGCCCTAAACCCCCGGGACTAACGAACACCGGGGAGCTGTTTTTT. Its protein product is CASSPKPPGLTNTGELFF. This chain links TRBV11-2 with TRBJ2-2, with 7 positions matching TRBD2. The V gene end was trimmed by 5 bases and the J gene end by 0 bases; junction bases not matched to a gene: 12. The germline CDR1 and CDR2 sequences are SGHAT and FQNNGV. The CDR3 consists of 18 residues. Combining the CDR3 with reference TRBV11-2 and TRBJ2-2 gives the whole variable domain EAGVAQSPRYKIIEKRQSVAFWCNPISGHATLYWYQQILGQGPKLLIQFQNNGVVDDSQLPKDRFSAERLKGVDSTLKIQPAKLEDSAVYLCASSPKPPGLTNTGELFFGEGSRLTVL.

The chain employs TRBV7-9 and TRBJ1-1, with D possibly being TRBD1 (5 bases). CDR1 and CDR2 from the germline V gene are SEHNR and FQNEAQ (reference sequence). Trimming stripped 5 bases from V and 5 bases from J, with 18 bases between. The CDR3 is made up of 15 amino acids. Here the CDR3 reads CASSPVRVGGTEAFF. DNA of the CDR3: TGTGCCAGCAGCCCCGTCAGAGTGGGGGGAACTGAAGCTTTCTTT. Full variable domain (missing parts from reference TRBV7-9 and TRBJ1-1): DTGVSQNPRHKITKRGQNVTFRCDPISEHNRLYWYRQTLGQGPEFLTYFQNEAQLEKSRLLSDRFSAERPKGSFSTLEIQRTEQGDSAMYLCASSPVRVGGTEAFFGQGTRLTVV.

The chain links TRBV5-6 to TRBJ2-1; no clear D. Trimming stripped 1 base from V and 5 bases from J, with 10 bases between. This CDR3 region has 14 residues. Germline V CDR1 and CDR2: SGHDT, YYEEEE. The CDR3 is CASSLNLLDNEQFF. The CDR3 bases are TGTGCCAGCAGCTTGAATTTACTGGACAATGAGCAGTTCTTC.

The rearrangement links TRBV19 to TRBJ2-7, with 9 bases matching TRBD1. The CDR3 extends over 14 amino acids. Trimming at V came to 6 bases and at J to 6 bases, leaving 9 bases not matched to a gene. Germline CDR1 reads LNHDA; CDR2 reads SQIVND (reference sequence). The CDR3 protein is CASSEQGAQGEQYF. The CDR3 DNA reads TGTGCCAGTAGCGAACAGGGGGCTCAGGGCGAGCAGTACTTC.

The genes are TRBV10-3 and TRBJ1-2; the match to TRBD1 covers 10 bases. This CDR3 contains 12 residues. V shed 9 bases and J 7 bases; nucleotides not matched to a gene: 5. CDR1 is ENHRY, CDR2 SYGVKD, per germline. CDR3 bases: TGTGCCATAGGGACAGGGGATTCTGGCTACACCTTC. It codes for CAIGTGDSGYTF.